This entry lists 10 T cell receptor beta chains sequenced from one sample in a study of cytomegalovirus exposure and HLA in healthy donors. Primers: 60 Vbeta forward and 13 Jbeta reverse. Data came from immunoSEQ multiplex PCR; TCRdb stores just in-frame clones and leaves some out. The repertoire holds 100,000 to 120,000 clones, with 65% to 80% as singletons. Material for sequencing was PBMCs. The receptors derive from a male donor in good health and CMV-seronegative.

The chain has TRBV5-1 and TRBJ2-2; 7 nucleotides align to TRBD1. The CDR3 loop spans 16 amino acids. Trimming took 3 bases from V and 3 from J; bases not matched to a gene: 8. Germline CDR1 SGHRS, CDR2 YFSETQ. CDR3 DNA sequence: TGCGCCAGCAGCTCCTCCGGGACAGACTACACCGGGGAGCTGTTTTTT. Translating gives CASSSSGTDYTGELFF.

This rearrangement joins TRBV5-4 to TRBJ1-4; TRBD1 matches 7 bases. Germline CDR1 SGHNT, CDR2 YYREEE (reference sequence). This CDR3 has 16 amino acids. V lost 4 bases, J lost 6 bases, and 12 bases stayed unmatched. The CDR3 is CASSPGDSRGDEKLFF. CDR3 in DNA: TGTGCCAGCAGCCCCGGGGACAGTCGTGGTGATGAAAAACTGTTTTTT.

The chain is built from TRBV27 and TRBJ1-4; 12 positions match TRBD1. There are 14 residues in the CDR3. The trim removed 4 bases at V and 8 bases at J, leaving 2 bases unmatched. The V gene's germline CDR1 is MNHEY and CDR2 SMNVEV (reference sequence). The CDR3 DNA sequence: TGTGCCAGCAGTTGGGGACAGGGGGCGGAAAAACTGTTTTTT. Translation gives CASSWGQGAEKLFF.

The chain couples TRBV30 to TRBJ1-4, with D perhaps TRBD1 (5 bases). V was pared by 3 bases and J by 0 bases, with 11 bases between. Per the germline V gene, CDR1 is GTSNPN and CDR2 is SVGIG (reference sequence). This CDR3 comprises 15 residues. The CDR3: CAWSGRVATNEKLFF. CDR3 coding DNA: TGTGCCTGGAGCGGCAGGGTCGCAACTAATGAAAAACTGTTTTTT.

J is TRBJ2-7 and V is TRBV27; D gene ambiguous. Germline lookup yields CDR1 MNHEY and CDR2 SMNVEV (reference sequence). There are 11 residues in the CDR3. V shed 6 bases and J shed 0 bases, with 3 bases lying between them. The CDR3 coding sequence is TGTGCCAGCAGCTTCTCCTACGAGCAGTACTTC. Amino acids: CASSFSYEQYF.

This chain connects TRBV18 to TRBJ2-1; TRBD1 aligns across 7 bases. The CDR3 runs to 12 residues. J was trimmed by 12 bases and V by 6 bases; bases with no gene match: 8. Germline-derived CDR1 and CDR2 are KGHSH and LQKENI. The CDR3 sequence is CASSDDRVVQFF. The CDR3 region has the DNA TGTGCCAGCTCGGATGACAGGGTCGTGCAGTTCTTC.

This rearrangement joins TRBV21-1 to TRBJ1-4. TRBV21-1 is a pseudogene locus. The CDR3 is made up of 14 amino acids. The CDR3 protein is CASSREGVEEKLFF. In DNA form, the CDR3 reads TGTGCCAGCAGCAGAGAGGGAGTGGAGGAAAAACTGTTTTTT.

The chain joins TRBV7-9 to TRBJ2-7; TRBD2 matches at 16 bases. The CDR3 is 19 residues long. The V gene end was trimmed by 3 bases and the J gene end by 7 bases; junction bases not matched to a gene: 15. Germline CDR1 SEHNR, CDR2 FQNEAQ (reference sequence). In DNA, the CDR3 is TGTGCCAGCAGCTTTCTGCCGGGACTAGCGGGAGGGCTGGACCTTGAGCAGTACTTC. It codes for CASSFLPGLAGGLDLEQYF.

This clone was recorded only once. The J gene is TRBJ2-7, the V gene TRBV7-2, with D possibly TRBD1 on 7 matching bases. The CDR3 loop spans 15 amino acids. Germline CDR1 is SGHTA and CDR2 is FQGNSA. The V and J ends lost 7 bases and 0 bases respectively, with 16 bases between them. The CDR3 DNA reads TGTGCCAGCACTAAGGCGGGACAGAACTCCTACGAGCAGTACTTC. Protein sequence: CASTKAGQNSYEQYF.

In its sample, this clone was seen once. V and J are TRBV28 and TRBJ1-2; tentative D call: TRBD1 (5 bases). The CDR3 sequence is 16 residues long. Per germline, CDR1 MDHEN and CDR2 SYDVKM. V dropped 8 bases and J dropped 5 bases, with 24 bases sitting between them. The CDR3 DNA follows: TGTGCCAGCCTTGCACCGAGGTTGGGGGGTTCTTATGGCTACACCTTC. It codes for CASLAPRLGGSYGYTF.